The 21 T cell receptor beta chains reported below all come from one sample, sequenced in a study of human T cells and chemical hapten exposure. MiXCR was run by TCRdb on the RACE reads, yielding one entry per CDR3 protein. The sample consists of about 290,000 distinct CDR3 sequences, almost 8% of them appearing once. Specified time point: pre-sensitization, week 0. Sample treatment: therapeutic diphenylcyclopropenone sensitization with weekly scalp DPC. The sample in question was whole blood, obtained in connection with sensitization to the hapten diphenylcyclopropenone (DPC). The receptors come from a man aged 18 to 30 with alopecia areata. Some clones in this sample may be carry-over from other donors' samples.

This clonotype was detected only a few times. CDR3 residues: CASSFSGTTGAEAFF. In nucleotides, the CDR3 is TGTGCCAGCAGCTTCTCCGGGACAACAGGAGCTGAAGCTTTCTTT. The chain carries TRBV7-9 and TRBJ1-1; a possible D gene is TRBD1 (6 bases). Trimming removed 3 bases from V and 6 bases from J, with 17 bases in between. CDR3 length: 15 residues. CDR1 and CDR2 (germline): SEHNR, FQNEAQ (reference sequence).

For this clonotype: Being one base from a much bigger clone, this may be a read error. The gene calls are TRBV11-2 and TRBJ2-3; tentatively, D is TRBD2 (6 bases). V was clipped by 4 bases and J by 4 bases, with 15 bases between them. Germline V gene sequence: CDR1 SGHAT, CDR2 FQNNGV. CDR3 length: 15 amino acids. The CDR3 spells CASSSGLSSADTQYF. CDR3 in DNA: TGTGCCAGCAGCTCAGGACTTTCTAGCGCAGATACGCAGTATTTT.

The genes are TRBV7-9 and TRBJ1-5, with TRBD1 identical over 8 bases. With V trimmed by 1 base and J by 3 bases, 8 bases remained unmatched. The germline CDR1 and CDR2 sequences are SEHNR and FQNEAQ (reference sequence). CDR3 length: 17 residues. CDR3 coding DNA: TGTGCCAGCAGCTTAGGGACAGGGTCATTGAACAATCAGCCCCAGCATTTT. Translating it yields CASSLGTGSLNNQPQHF.

This clonotype was found a few times. The rearrangement links TRBV3-1 to TRBJ1-6, with 7 bases that match TRBD1. This CDR3 is built from 14 residues. The ends lost 4 bases at V and 7 bases at J; junction bases unmatched: 4. Germline CDR1 reads LGHDT; CDR2 reads YNNKEL (reference sequence). The CDR3 sequence: CASSRGTANSPLHF. The CDR3 DNA is TGTGCCAGCAGCCGAGGGACAGCCAATTCACCCCTCCACTTT.

This clonotype came up a few times. The chain recombines TRBV3-1 with TRBJ1-5; D not resolved. The V end was cut by 0 bases, the J end by 6 bases, with 9 bases between. Per germline, CDR1 LGHDT and CDR2 YNNKEL (reference sequence). The CDR3 is made up of 14 amino acids. In DNA, the CDR3 is TGTGCCAGCAGCCAAGAGACAATGGGTCAGCCCCAGCATTTT. As protein: CASSQETMGQPQHF.

This clonotype was seen repeatedly, ten times or more. Sequence at one end of the junction differs from germline and may be a read error. V is TRBV5-6 and J is TRBJ2-1; D is undetermined. This CDR3 is 12 amino acids long. From germline, CDR1 is SGHDT and CDR2 YYEEEE. CDR3 protein: CASSLSDNEQFF. CDR3 DNA sequence: TGCGCCAGCAGCTTGAGTGACAATGAGCAGTTCTTC.

This clonotype came up a few times. The chain uses TRBV28 and TRBJ1-2; possibly TRBD1 for D (6 bases). Between the trimmed V and J ends, which lost 6 bases and 2 bases, there was a span of 22 bases. The CDR3 runs 17 residues. CDR1 is MDHEN, CDR2 SYDVKM, per germline. CDR3 bases: TGTGCCAGCAGCCCCCCCCGCAGGGGAGTTTCGAACTATGGCTACACCTTC. Protein product: CASSPPRRGVSNYGYTF.

The chain has TRBV11-1 and TRBJ1-6; 7 bases agree with TRBD1. Germline CDR1 reads SGHAT; CDR2 reads FQDESV (reference sequence). The junction had 9 bases not matched to a gene; V was cut back by 1 base and J by 6 bases. The CDR3 sequence is 17 residues long. The CDR3 DNA follows: TGTGCCAGCAGCTTAGACCTTCCGGGACAGACTAATTCACCCCTCCACTTT. Translating gives CASSLDLPGQTNSPLHF.

This chain uses TRBV27 with TRBJ2-3; no clear D. Per germline, CDR1 MNHEY and CDR2 SMNVEV (reference sequence). This CDR3 comprises 13 residues. Trimming shortened V by 2 bases and J by 0 bases, and 3 bases separated the two germline ends. The CDR3 DNA is TGTGCCAGCAGTTTAAGCAGCACAGATACGCAGTATTTT. This encodes CASSLSSTDTQYF.

As regards this clonotype: A single base separates this from a much larger clone, so it may be a read error. The chain carries TRBV20-1 and TRBJ2-3; 13 nucleotides agree with TRBD2. The CDR3 contains 15 residues. V lost 3 bases and J lost 1; bases outside the gene matches: 1. Germline loops: CDR1 DFQATT, CDR2 SNEGSKA (reference sequence). For the CDR3, the DNA is TGCAGTGCTAGTGGACTAGCGGGGGGCACAGATACGCAGTATTTT. It specifies CSASGLAGGTDTQYF.

The chain has TRBV25-1 and TRBJ2-5; D assignment may be TRBD1 or TRBD2 (5 bases each). V was shortened by 1 base and J by 5 bases, with 8 bases between the two germline ends. Germline V gene data show CDR1 as MGHDK and CDR2 as SYGVNS. The CDR3 contains 13 residues. For the CDR3, the DNA is TGTGCCAGCAGTGAATCTGGGACGGAGACCCAGTACTTC. Translating it yields CASSESGTETQYF. The whole variable domain, remainder taken from reference TRBV25-1 and TRBJ2-5, is EADIYQTPRYLVIGTGKKITLECSQTMGHDKMYWYQQDPGMELHLIHYSYGVNSTEKGDLSSESTVSRIRTEHFPLTLESARPSHTSQYLCASSESGTETQYFGPGTRLLVL.

This clonotype was recorded a few times. This sequence joins TRBV7-6 and TRBJ1-1; 7 bases fit TRBD1. V shed 2 bases, J shed 1 base, and the junction held 4 bases outside the gene matches. The CDR3 spans 15 residues. The germline V gene has CDR1 SGHVS and CDR2 FNYEAQ. The CDR3 DNA follows: TGTGCCAGCAGCTTAATCGACAGGGAGAACACTGAAGCTTTCTTT. This sequence encodes CASSLIDRENTEAFF.

V gene TRBV12-3 or TRBV12-4 combines with J gene TRBJ2-5; no definite D call. The CDR3 is made up of 13 amino acids. The V gene lost 4 bases and the J gene lost 5 bases, with 11 bases spanning the gap. CDR3 loop: CASSSLKSETQYF. The CDR3, as DNA: TGTGCCAGCAGTTCACTAAAAAGCGAGACCCAGTACTTC.

This clonotype has a handful of counts. The chain links TRBV7-9 to TRBJ2-3; D uncertain. Looked up from germline, CDR1 is SEHNR and CDR2 is FQNEAQ (reference sequence). Trimming took off 3 bases at V and 2 bases at J, with 9 bases between the two ends. The CDR3 runs to 14 residues. CDR3 in DNA: TGTGCCAGCAGCTTCGAGGTGTTCACAGATACGCAGTATTTT. Encoded protein: CASSFEVFTDTQYF.

There are a few counts of this clonotype. The chain is built from TRBV11-3 and TRBJ2-1; 9 nucleotides line up with TRBD2. From germline, CDR1 is SGHNT and CDR2 YENEEA. Trimming at V came to 2 bases and at J to 4 bases, leaving 6 bases not matched to a gene. The CDR3 has 16 amino acids. In nucleotides, the CDR3 is TGTGCCAGCAGCTTAAGGGCGGGGGGGAATTACAATGAGCAGTTCTTC. It translates to CASSLRAGGNYNEQFF. The entire variable domain, with the rest obtained from reference TRBV11-3 and TRBJ2-1, is as follows: EAGVVQSPRYKIIEKKQPVAFWCNPISGHNTLYWYLQNLGQGPELLIRYENEEAVDDSQLPKDRFSAERLKGVDSTLKIQPAELGDSAVYLCASSLRAGGNYNEQFFGPGTRLTVL.

This clonotype came up many times. The chain uses TRBV29-1 and TRBJ1-2; no definite D call. Trimming shortened V by 0 bases and J by 7 bases, and 12 bases separated the two germline ends. The CDR3 sequence is 13 residues long. Per germline, CDR1 SQVTM and CDR2 ANQGSEA. The CDR3 nucleotides read TGCAGCGTTGAAGAATTAACATCAGGTGGCTACACCTTC. Protein sequence: CSVEELTSGGYTF.

This clonotype came up many times. The genes are TRBV20-1 and TRBJ2-3, with D tentatively TRBD2 (6 bases). Trimming removed 0 bases from V and 2 bases from J, with 18 bases in between. This CDR3 region has 17 residues. CDR1 and CDR2 from the germline V gene are DFQATT and SNEGSKA (reference sequence). The CDR3 bases are TGCAGTGCTAGAGATGACACGGCGGGGCGATTCACAGATACGCAGTATTTT. Protein product: CSARDDTAGRFTDTQYF.

This clonotype was observed a few times. The rearrangement links TRBV6-5 to TRBJ1-1, with D possibly matching TRBD1 (6 bases). This CDR3 contains 14 residues. In germline, CDR1 is MNHEY, CDR2 SVGAGI. Trimming removed 3 bases from V and 4 bases from J, with 12 bases in between. CDR3 DNA sequence: TGTGCCAGCAGTTATCACAGGGAGGCCACTGAAGCTTTCTTT. This sequence encodes CASSYHREATEAFF.

The chain combines TRBV18 with TRBJ1-1; D is ambiguous. The CDR3 extends over 17 amino acids. Trimming shortened V by 3 bases and J by 1 base, and 18 bases separated the two germline ends. Germline values: CDR1 KGHSH, CDR2 LQKENI. The CDR3 sequence: CASSPNTEGWENTEAFF. DNA of the CDR3: TGTGCCAGCTCACCTAACACAGAGGGTTGGGAGAACACTGAAGCTTTCTTT.

This clonotype was observed many times. This chain connects TRBV27 to TRBJ2-3, with 7 positions matching TRBD1. The CDR3 contains 16 residues. Looked up from germline, CDR1 is MNHEY and CDR2 is SMNVEV (reference sequence). V dropped 6 bases and J dropped 1; count of bases not matched to a gene: 10. The CDR3 nucleotides read TGTGCCAGCAGCAGACGGACAGGCGCGGGCACAGATACGCAGTATTTT. It yields the protein CASSRRTGAGTDTQYF.

This clonotype was seen more than once but under ten times. V usage is TRBV20-1 and J usage is TRBJ2-4; D remains unclear. The CDR3 totals 12 residues. Germline-derived CDR1 and CDR2 are DFQATT and SNEGSKA (reference sequence). The V and J ends lost 1 base and 9 bases respectively, with 10 bases between them. The CDR3 DNA is TGCAGTGCTAGAGGGACCCAAGGCATTCAGTACTTC. This codes for CSARGTQGIQYF.